One sample yielded the 10 T cell receptor beta chains listed below, sequenced in a study of blood T cell repertoires in COVID-19. Libraries were prepared by immunoSEQ multiplex PCR; TCRdb keeps only in-frame clonotypes and omits some of them. The table lists 200,000 to 250,000 clones, approximately 81% of them singletons, with over 15% in the top ten. Sequenced sample: peripheral blood. Every receptor here comes from a woman older than 75 with active or convalescent COVID-19.

This chain uses TRBV19 with TRBJ2-3; 10 positions agree with TRBD1. CDR3 size: 15 residues. Germline V gene lookup returns CDR1 LNHDA and CDR2 SQIVND (reference sequence). V gave up 10 bases and J gave up 3 bases; unmatched junction bases: 10. The CDR3 protein is CATGFLGQGTDTQYF. The CDR3 bases are TGTGCCACTGGGTTCCTGGGACAGGGGACAGATACGCAGTATTTT.

The chain joins TRBV11-3 to TRBJ1-1; 11 bases fit TRBD1. There are 15 residues in the CDR3. V lost 5 bases, J lost 4 bases, and 6 bases stayed unmatched. Germline CDR1 is SGHNT and CDR2 is YENEEA. Written as DNA, the CDR3 is TGTGCCAGCAGCCTACCCGGGACAGGGGGCACTGAAGCTTTCTTT. Its protein is CASSLPGTGGTEAFF.

The chain carries TRBV10-1 and TRBJ2-7; unclear D gene. Germline V gene lookup returns CDR1 WNHNN and CDR2 SYGVQD (reference sequence). The CDR3 has 15 amino acids. The V gene lost 4 bases and the J gene lost 2 bases, with 15 bases spanning the gap. The CDR3 coding sequence is TGCGCCAGCAGTGGAAAAACAGTAAACCCCTACGAGCAGTACTTC. It specifies CASSGKTVNPYEQYF.

The chain has TRBV7-9 and TRBJ2-3, with D possibly being TRBD2 (6 bases). Germline CDR1 reads SEHNR; CDR2 reads FQNEAQ (reference sequence). The CDR3 runs 16 residues. The ends were cut back, 3 bases at V and 2 bases at J, with 15 bases in the middle. CDR3 sequence (DNA): TGTGCCAGCAGCTTTTTGATAGCGGAATACACAGATACGCAGTATTTT. Translated, it gives CASSFLIAEYTDTQYF.

V gene TRBV7-3 combines with J gene TRBJ1-1; D call uncertain. In germline, CDR1 is SGHTA, CDR2 FQGTGA. V dropped 1 base and J dropped 1 base, with 7 bases sitting between them. The CDR3 covers 14 residues. This CDR3 is CASSLKQTNTEAFF. Written as DNA, the CDR3 is TGTGCCAGCAGCTTAAAGCAAACGAACACTGAAGCTTTCTTT.

V and J are TRBV6-2 or TRBV6-3 and TRBJ2-1, with D perhaps TRBD1 (5 bases). Trimming removed 1 base from V and 2 bases from J, with 18 bases in between. This CDR3 is 18 amino acids long. Germline CDR1 reads MNHEY; CDR2 reads SVGEGT. The CDR3 sequence: CASSYFVDIMVTYNEQFF. CDR3 coding DNA: TGTGCCAGCAGTTACTTCGTGGACATCATGGTAACCTACAATGAGCAGTTCTTC.

The chain joins TRBV11-3 to TRBJ2-7; possible D gene TRBD1, 6 bases. The CDR3 extends over 13 amino acids. Between the trimmed V and J ends, which lost 8 bases and 0 bases, there was a span of 11 bases. Germline values: CDR1 SGHNT, CDR2 YENEEA. In DNA, the CDR3 is TGTGCCAGCGGAGAGGACAGCTCCTACGAGCAGTACTTC. Amino acids: CASGEDSSYEQYF.

The genes are TRBV6-6 and TRBJ2-7; TRBD2 is a possible D gene (5 bases). The V gene's germline CDR1 is MNHNY and CDR2 SVGAGI (reference sequence). The CDR3 totals 15 residues. Deletions cut 7 bases from V and 3 bases from J, with 19 bases between. The CDR3 bases are TGTGCCAGCACAAGAGGAGAAGGACTGTTCTACGAGCAGTACTTC. Its translation is CASTRGEGLFYEQYF.

Points on this clone: Other DNA sequences in this specimen translate into the identical CDR3. V usage is TRBV14 and J usage is TRBJ2-6; D not certain. Trimming removed 3 bases at V and 1 base at J, with 7 bases between. The CDR3 spans 15 residues. Germline CDR1 reads SGHDN; CDR2 reads FVKESK. CDR3 in amino acids: CASSHPPSGANVLTF. CDR3 sequence (DNA): TGTGCCAGCAGCCACCCCCCATCTGGGGCCAACGTCCTGACTTTC. Complete variable domain (other parts from reference TRBV14 and TRBJ2-6): EAGVTQFPSHSVIEKGQTVTLRCDPISGHDNLYWYRRVMGKEIKFLLHFVKESKQDESGMPNNRFLAERTGGTYSTLKVQPAELEDSGVYFCASSHPPSGANVLTFGAGSRLTVL.

The J gene is TRBJ2-2, the V gene TRBV5-1, with 7 bases matching TRBD2. CDR1 is SGHRS, CDR2 YFSETQ, per germline. J lost 4 bases, V lost 4 bases, and 10 bases had no gene match. The CDR3 sequence is 16 residues long. The CDR3 sequence is CASSQIGGSVTGELFF. The CDR3 DNA is TGCGCCAGCAGCCAAATCGGGGGGTCCGTCACCGGGGAGCTGTTTTTT.